This T cell receptor beta chain derives from a study of cytomegalovirus exposure and HLA in healthy donors. The study's findings and limits: CMV antigen specificity was confirmed in vitro for three CMV-associated chains. When a later analysis was performed, an Asian-associated ancestry cluster reportedly had fewer N-insertions than the roughly 630-donor mean.

The CDR3 is 11 amino acids. The V gene's germline CDR1 is SGHDT and CDR2 YYEEEE. V lost 4 bases and J 3 bases, leaving 5 bases between the germline ends. Vbeta (60) and Jbeta (13) primers were used in the PCR. Here immunoSEQ multiplex PCR was the method, and the copy in TCRdb shows in-frame clones only, minus some. The table shows 120,000 to 150,000 clones, with around 80% occurring only once. Comments on this clone: The target antigen is unknown.

The sample was PBMCs. This clonotype originated in a man in his forties in good health and CMV-seropositive. The chain recombines TRBV5-6 with TRBJ2-7; D is undetermined. The CDR3 nucleotides read TGTGCCAGCAGCGTAAACTACGAGCAGTACTTC. Amino acid sequence: CASSVNYEQYF.